This paragraph reports one T cell receptor beta chain. Its matching antigen is unknown. Treatment of the sample: approximately 9-day PBMC culture with coronavirus spike peptide pools or control peptides (ViraFEST assay). By negative selection, CD4+ T cells were isolated once culture had run for around ten days. Cultured CD4+ T cell DNA was sequenced using the Oncomine TCR Beta short-read assay. TCRdb analysed the PCR reads with MiXCR anew, one entry per CDR3 protein. The sample consists of 20,000 to 30,000 distinct CDR3 sequences, roughly three fifths of them appearing once. The sample originates from a study of vaccination and CD4 T cells after COVID-19. General observations from the study: Median counts of SARS-CoV-2-reactive clonotypes increased from roughly 19 to 38; this difference was not significant.

This CDR3 spans 18 amino acids. Germline CDR1 is SGHRS and CDR2 is YFSETQ. Trimming removed 3 bases from V and 4 bases from J, with 25 bases in between. This clonotype was obtained from a human donor who had recovered from COVID-19. Sequencing was carried out using CD4+ T cells from blood, cultured in vitro. The chain is built from TRBV5-1 and TRBJ1-1; TRBD1 is a possible D gene (6 bases). CDR3 loop: CASSSRRQTGPRGTEAFF. The CDR3 DNA is TGCGCCAGCAGCTCGAGACGACAAACAGGGCCGCGGGGCACTGAAGCTTTCTTT.